The 18 T cell receptor beta chains below were found in one sample sequenced in a study of shared clonotypes between healthy human individuals. Terminally differentiated effector memory CD45RA+ cells were excluded by CCR7 positive selection of CD45RO-negative cells. The protocol was immunoSEQ multiplex PCR, while the TCRdb copy is restricted to in-frame clones and leaves out a portion. The data contain around 700,000 clones, around 92% of them singletons. Sequencing used naive CD8+ T cells sorted from blood. These receptors came from a man aged 30 to 39 in good health.

The chain is built from TRBV19 and TRBJ2-6; TRBD1 is a possible D gene (5 bases). The CDR3 has 18 residues. Germline CDR1 reads LNHDA; CDR2 reads SQIVND (reference sequence). Trimming removed 5 bases at V and 2 bases at J, with 19 bases between. In DNA, the CDR3 is TGTGCCAGTAGTTCGGCCGCCTCAGGGATTGCTGGGGCCAACGTCCTGACTTTC. Translating it yields CASSSAASGIAGANVLTF.

J is TRBJ2-7 and V is TRBV9; 12 bases fit TRBD1. In germline, CDR1 is SGDLS, CDR2 YYNGEE. The CDR3 is made up of 16 amino acids. After removal of 4 bases from V and 3 bases from J, the junction contained 8 bases not matched to a gene. The CDR3 DNA reads as TGTGCCAGCAGCACAGAGCGGGACAGGGGGCTCTACGAGCAGTACTTC. Its translation is CASSTERDRGLYEQYF.

This sequence joins TRBV19 and TRBJ1-2; no clear D. The V end was cut by 5 bases, the J end by 12 bases, with 19 bases between. The V gene's germline CDR1 is LNHDA and CDR2 SQIVND (reference sequence). The CDR3 loop spans 13 amino acids. CDR3 coding DNA: TGTGCCAGTAGTCCCCACCTCTATGGGCAGAACACCTTC. This encodes CASSPHLYGQNTF.

This sequence joins TRBV29-1 and TRBJ2-1, with 8 bases fitting TRBD2. The CDR3 is 16 amino acids. V was pared by 6 bases and J by 4 bases, with 14 bases of the junction left unmatched. CDR1 and CDR2 from the germline V gene are SQVTM and ANQGSEA. The CDR3 DNA reads TGCAGCGTACACCCTCGCCTAGCGGGTCTGTACAATGAGCAGTTCTTC. Its translation: CSVHPRLAGLYNEQFF.

The chain couples TRBV27 to TRBJ2-7; TRBD2 aligns across 11 bases. V was clipped by 5 bases and J by 2 bases; unmatched bases: 8. Germline V gives CDR1 MNHEY, CDR2 SMNVEV (reference sequence). This CDR3 region has 16 residues. DNA of the CDR3: TGTGCCAGCAGTCCCCTTGGGACTAGCGGCCCCTACGAGCAGTACTTC. Translation: CASSPLGTSGPYEQYF.

This chain uses TRBV27 with TRBJ1-5; a possible D gene is TRBD1 (6 bases). The CDR3 has 12 residues. Per germline, CDR1 MNHEY and CDR2 SMNVEV (reference sequence). Between the trimmed V and J ends, which lost 9 bases and 4 bases, there was a span of 10 bases. As DNA, the CDR3 is TGTGCCAGTTCACAGGGAAATCAGCCCCAGCATTTT. This encodes CASSQGNQPQHF.

The CDR3 bases are TGTGCCAGCAGCGCCCGCGACAGGGCGGCAAATGAAAAACTGTTTTTT. Translated: CASSARDRAANEKLFF. The V gene is TRBV7-9, the J gene TRBJ1-4, with TRBD1 matching 7 bases. This CDR3 comprises 16 residues. CDR1 is SEHNR, CDR2 FQNEAQ, per germline (reference sequence). V trimming: 5 bases; J trimming: 5 bases; junction bases outside the gene matches: 11. Full variable domain (outside the CDR3, taken from reference TRBV7-9 and TRBJ1-4): DTGVSQNPRHKITKRGQNVTFRCDPISEHNRLYWYRQTLGQGPEFLTYFQNEAQLEKSRLLSDRFSAERPKGSFSTLEIQRTEQGDSAMYLCASSARDRAANEKLFFGSGTQLSVL.

The chain joins TRBV9 to TRBJ2-7, with D possibly being TRBD2 (7 bases). The CDR3 consists of 14 residues. Trimming took 2 bases from V and 0 from J, leaving 9 bases between them. Germline V lookup: CDR1 SGDLS, CDR2 YYNGEE. The CDR3 bases are TGTGCCAGCAGCGTCGGGGGGCACTCCTACGAGCAGTACTTC. This sequence encodes CASSVGGHSYEQYF.

The V gene is TRBV19, the J gene TRBJ1-5, with D perhaps matching TRBD1 (5 bases). The CDR3 length is 15 residues. The germline gives CDR1 LNHDA, CDR2 SQIVND (reference sequence). V lost 9 bases to trimming and J lost 0 bases, with 15 bases between them. The CDR3 coding sequence is TGTGCCAGCAGCAGGGAGGGGTTTAGCAATCAGCCCCAGCATTTT. Amino acid sequence: CASSREGFSNQPQHF.

The chain couples TRBV6-5 to TRBJ2-1; D gene uncertain. The length of the CDR3 is 15 residues. In germline, CDR1 is MNHEY, CDR2 SVGAGI. V lost 0 bases, J lost 4 bases, and 10 bases lay in between. CDR3 loop: CASSYSSPPYNEQFF. The CDR3, as DNA: TGTGCCAGCAGTTACTCGTCTCCTCCTTACAATGAGCAGTTCTTC.

This clone was observed a few times. The chain recombines TRBV4-1 with TRBJ1-5; D is ambiguous. The germline V gene encodes CDR1 MGHRA and CDR2 YSYEKL. V was trimmed by 0 bases and J by 3 bases, leaving 12 bases between them. This CDR3 is 16 amino acids long. CDR3 loop: CASSQDQEGYNQPQHF. The CDR3 DNA is TGCGCCAGCAGCCAAGATCAGGAAGGGTACAATCAGCCCCAGCATTTT.

The rearrangement joins TRBV11-2 to TRBJ2-1, with 9 bases matching TRBD1. Trimming at V came to 8 bases and at J to 4 bases, leaving 3 bases not matched to a gene. Per the germline V gene, CDR1 is SGHAT and CDR2 is FQNNGV. This CDR3 spans 13 amino acids. The CDR3 coding sequence is TGTGCCAGCTCCGGACAGGGGTACAATGAGCAGTTCTTC. Residues: CASSGQGYNEQFF.

The V call is TRBV18, the J call TRBJ2-2, with D hard to call. There are 13 residues in the CDR3. The germline V gene has CDR1 KGHSH and CDR2 LQKENI. V lost 6 bases to trimming and J lost 0 bases, with 5 bases between them. The CDR3 nucleotides are TGTGCCAGCTCTATACCGAACACCGGGGAGCTGTTTTTT. Its translation: CASSIPNTGELFF.

CDR3 in amino acids: CAMTRGGTGELFF. The CDR3 coding sequence is TGCGCCATGACCAGGGGTGGCACCGGGGAGCTGTTTTTT. The chain links TRBV23-1 to TRBJ2-2, with a possible D match to TRBD1 (6 bases). TRBV23-1 is designated an ORF whose function remains uncertain. The CDR3 loop spans 13 amino acids. The V and J ends lost 10 bases and 4 bases respectively, with 13 bases between them.

The chain couples TRBV6-6 to TRBJ1-2; tentatively, D is TRBD1 (6 bases). The CDR3 spans 13 residues. The germline CDR1 and CDR2 sequences are MNHNY and SVGAGI (reference sequence). Trimming removed 2 bases at V and 6 bases at J, with 10 bases between. CDR3 bases: TGTGCCAGCAGTTACGGGGGGGCGGATGGCTACACCTTC. It is translated as CASSYGGADGYTF.

This sequence joins TRBV2 and TRBJ2-2, with D maybe TRBD2 (6 bases). V was clipped by 6 bases and J by 4 bases, with 12 bases between them. The CDR3 runs 14 residues. The germline V gene has CDR1 SNHLY and CDR2 FYNNEI. CDR3 bases: TGTGCCAGCAGACGGGGGATAGGCACCGGGGAGCTGTTTTTT. Translated: CASRRGIGTGELFF.

The gene calls are TRBV9 and TRBJ2-1; D unclear. The CDR3 covers 14 residues. The germline gives CDR1 SGDLS, CDR2 YYNGEE. The V end was cut by 2 bases, the J end by 7 bases, with 13 bases between. CDR3 amino acids: CASSVGSMGNEQFF. As DNA, the CDR3 is TGTGCCAGCAGCGTGGGCTCGATGGGGAATGAGCAGTTCTTC.

The CDR3 protein is CASTLAEAYEQYF. DNA for the CDR3: TGTGCCAGCACACTAGCGGAAGCGTACGAGCAGTACTTC. This rearrangement joins TRBV6-6 to TRBJ2-7; TRBD2 agrees at 8 bases. The CDR3 totals 13 residues. The ends lost 7 bases at V and 4 bases at J; junction bases unmatched: 6. The V gene's germline CDR1 is MNHNY and CDR2 SVGAGI (reference sequence).